There are a few counts of the clone carrying this TCR beta chain. Its antigen is currently unknown. This CDR3 spans 11 amino acids. The germline V gene encodes CDR1 SQVTM and CDR2 ANQGSEA. V was clipped by 4 bases and J by 5 bases, with 5 bases between them. This specimen comes from a study of T-cell memory formation after mild COVID-19. TCRdb called the 5' RACE reads again in MiXCR, with one record for every CDR3 protein. The repertoire holds under 300,000 distinct CDR3 sequences, with roughly 17% as singletons. General study results and limits: From day 15 to 85, contracting clones were balanced between CD4 and CD8, whereas later expanders leaned toward CD4+. What remained unconfirmed was the SARS-CoV-2 specificity of second-wave clones peaking on day 37.

The TCR comes from a man younger than 30 who had mild COVID-19 (a few samples of this study predate the infection). Cell type and time point are not known. Input material: PBMCs or a T cell subset sorted from them (not recorded which). The rearrangement links TRBV29-1 to TRBJ2-2; D is unresolved. CDR3 bases: TGCAGCGTTGTAACGACCGGGGAGCTGTTTTTT. Amino acid sequence: CSVVTTGELFF.